These 20 T cell receptor beta chains share one sample of origin, sequenced in a study of blood T cell repertoires in COVID-19. Method: immunoSEQ multiplex PCR; TCRdb's copy keeps in-frame clones and lacks some. The repertoire holds tens of thousands of clones, with over 70% as singletons. The sequencing input was peripheral blood. These receptor sequences come from a human donor in a cohort sampled during active COVID-19.

The count of this clone is one. V is TRBV5-1 and J is TRBJ1-2; 8 bases fit TRBD1. The CDR3 covers 12 residues. Trimming at V came to 1 base and at J to 8 bases, leaving 1 base not matched to a gene. In germline, CDR1 is SGHRS, CDR2 YFSETQ. CDR3 DNA sequence: TGCGCCAGCAGCTTGCAGGGGGCCGGCTACACCTTC. Amino acids: CASSLQGAGYTF.

The chain joins TRBV19 to TRBJ2-2; 8 bases are a match to TRBD2. The germline V gene encodes CDR1 LNHDA and CDR2 SQIVND (reference sequence). This CDR3 is 15 amino acids long. Trimming at V came to 3 bases and at J to 1 base, leaving 1 base not matched to a gene. Written as DNA, the CDR3 is TGTGCCAGTAGTATTAGCGGGGTGAACACCGGGGAGCTGTTTTTT. The encoded protein is CASSISGVNTGELFF.

The CDR3 sequence is CASSNRDRDSPLHF. The CDR3 nucleotides read TGTGCCAGCAGCAACCGGGACAGGGATTCACCCCTCCACTTT. This chain links TRBV3-1 (or the pseudogene TRBV3-2) with TRBJ1-6; 9 positions agree with TRBD1. Looked up from germline, CDR1 is LGHDT and CDR2 is YNNKEL (reference sequence). The CDR3 runs 14 residues. The trim removed 5 bases at V and 8 bases at J, leaving 4 bases unmatched.

CDR3 protein: CASSPDSENGELFF. Here the CDR3 DNA reads TGCGCCAGCAGCCCGGACAGCGAAAACGGGGAGCTGTTTTTT. The rearrangement links TRBV5-1 to TRBJ2-2, with D maybe TRBD1 (6 bases). Germline assignment: CDR1 SGHRS and CDR2 YFSETQ. The CDR3 is 14 residues long. Trimming shortened V by 4 bases and J by 7 bases, and 14 bases separated the two germline ends.

V and J are TRBV5-1 and TRBJ2-7; 7 nucleotides agree with TRBD1. V lost 1 base to trimming and J lost 1 base; unmatched junction nucleotides: 5. Germline loops: CDR1 SGHRS, CDR2 YFSETQ. The CDR3 totals 15 residues. DNA of the CDR3: TGCGCCAGCAGCTTGTCGACAGGGCCGTCCTACGAGCAGTACTTC. The encoded protein is CASSLSTGPSYEQYF. The complete variable domain, with remaining parts taken from reference TRBV5-1 and TRBJ2-7, reads KAGVTQTPRYLIKTRGQQVTLSCSPISGHRSVSWYQQTPGQGLQFLFEYFSETQRNKGNFPGRFSGRQFSNSRSEMNVSTLELGDSALYLCASSLSTGPSYEQYFGPGTRLTVT.

The chain recombines TRBV6-5 with TRBJ2-7; D is perhaps TRBD1 (6 bases). The CDR3 length is 14 residues. In germline, CDR1 is MNHEY, CDR2 SVGAGI. Trimming pared 7 bases from V and 3 bases from J, leaving 16 bases between. The CDR3 nucleotides read TGTGCCAGCACCGCCGGGGACAATCACTACGAGCAGTACTTC. Translation: CASTAGDNHYEQYF.

This clone was recorded only once. The chain employs TRBV27 and TRBJ1-1, with 9 bases that match TRBD1. The CDR3 length is 15 residues. Germline V gives CDR1 MNHEY, CDR2 SMNVEV (reference sequence). V lost 2 bases, J lost 6 bases, and 7 bases stayed unmatched. The CDR3 bases are TGTGCCAGCAGTTTAGGGCTAGACAGGGGGGCTGAAGCTTTCTTT. It encodes CASSLGLDRGAEAFF.

This clone came up once. The chain is built from TRBV27 and TRBJ1-1; no clear D gene. In germline, CDR1 is MNHEY, CDR2 SMNVEV (reference sequence). This CDR3 is built from 14 residues. The V gene lost 3 bases and the J gene lost 5 bases, with 13 bases spanning the gap. The CDR3 region has the DNA TGTGCCAGCAGTTTGACCCAAACGGGGACTGAAGCTTTCTTT. Protein product: CASSLTQTGTEAFF.

The rearrangement joins TRBV27 to TRBJ1-2; 8 bases fit TRBD1. The CDR3 runs 18 residues. Per the germline V gene, CDR1 is MNHEY and CDR2 is SMNVEV (reference sequence). Losses at the gene ends were 4 bases for V and 0 bases for J; bases not matched to a gene: 13. The CDR3 here is CASSSLEDRERANYGYTF. The CDR3 bases are TGTGCCAGCAGTTCCCTGGAGGACAGGGAACGGGCTAACTATGGCTACACCTTC.

The chain employs TRBV19 and TRBJ1-2; D may be TRBD1 (6 bases). CDR1 and CDR2 (germline): LNHDA, SQIVND (reference sequence). The CDR3 contains 14 residues. Trimming cost V 3 bases and J 7 bases, with 15 bases left between them. CDR3 bases: TGTGCCAGTAGTATGTTAGGGGGTGAGAGTGGCTACACCTTC. This gives the protein CASSMLGGESGYTF.

A remark on this clone: Its ends do not fully match the called genes, so a read error is possible. V gene TRBV19 combines with J gene TRBJ1-2, with TRBD1 identical over 8 bases. The CDR3 loop spans 16 amino acids. Looked up from germline, CDR1 is LNHDA and CDR2 is SQIVND (reference sequence). CDR3 protein: CANSTLDRVVNYGYTF. CDR3 nucleotide sequence: TGTGCCAATAGTACCCTGGACAGGGTCGTAAACTATGGCTACACCTTC.

This rearrangement joins TRBV29-1 to TRBJ1-2, with D hard to call. From germline, CDR1 is SQVTM and CDR2 ANQGSEA. Trimming took off 4 bases at V and 8 bases at J, with 14 bases between the two ends. The CDR3 runs 12 residues. CDR3 loop: CSVGESPQGYTF. The CDR3 bases are TGCAGCGTTGGGGAGTCTCCTCAGGGCTACACCTTC.

The V gene is TRBV24-1, the J gene TRBJ2-7; possible D gene TRBD2, 5 bases. Trimming removed 3 bases from V and 3 bases from J, with 8 bases in between. Germline V gives CDR1 KGHDR, CDR2 SFDVKD. The CDR3 is 13 residues long. The CDR3 nucleotides read TGTGCCACCAGTGATGGACTGAACTACGAGCAGTACTTC. This gives the protein CATSDGLNYEQYF.

In DNA form, the CDR3 reads TGTGCCAGCAGTGTCGCCGGGACAGGGGCTGAAGCTTTCTTT. Its protein is CASSVAGTGAEAFF. This chain joins TRBV27 and TRBJ1-1; 10 bases fit TRBD1. CDR1 and CDR2 (germline): MNHEY, SMNVEV (reference sequence). V lost 5 bases to trimming and J lost 6 bases; unmatched junction nucleotides: 6. This CDR3 contains 14 residues.

The chain combines TRBV9 with TRBJ2-1; TRBD1 matches 12 bases. The CDR3 sequence is 15 residues long. Germline CDR1 SGDLS, CDR2 YYNGEE. V gave up 4 bases and J gave up 12 bases; unmatched junction bases: 11. For the CDR3, the DNA is TGTGCCAGCAGCATTTCCGGGACAGGGGGCGCATGGCAGTTCTTC. Its protein product is CASSISGTGGAWQFF.

This clone was detected a few times. This chain connects TRBV27 to TRBJ2-7; 7 positions match TRBD1. The CDR3 is 14 residues long. V was clipped by 5 bases and J by 6 bases; unmatched bases: 10. Germline assignment: CDR1 MNHEY and CDR2 SMNVEV (reference sequence). The CDR3 sequence: CASSPQDRAGEQYF. CDR3 DNA: TGTGCCAGCAGTCCCCAAGACAGGGCAGGCGAGCAGTACTTC.

The chain employs TRBV2 and TRBJ1-2, with 7 nucleotides matching TRBD1. The V gene's germline CDR1 is SNHLY and CDR2 FYNNEI. This CDR3 contains 13 residues. Unmatched junction bases numbered 8, after V lost 6 bases and J lost 7 bases. Here the CDR3 DNA reads TGTGCCAGCAGAACCGGACAGGTGGGTGGCTACACCTTC. This encodes CASRTGQVGGYTF. Full variable domain (missing parts from reference TRBV2 and TRBJ1-2): EPEVTQTPSHQVTQMGQEVILRCVPISNHLYFYWYRQILGQKVEFLVSFYNNEISEKSEIFDDQFSVERPDGSNFTLKIRSTKLEDSAMYFCASRTGQVGGYTFGSGTRLTVV.

The chain uses TRBV7-3 and TRBJ2-7, with 9 positions matching TRBD1. CDR1 and CDR2 from the germline V gene are SGHTA and FQGTGA. The CDR3 is 15 residues long. V lost 5 bases and J lost 5; bases outside the gene matches: 10. The CDR3 reads CASSVTGGAAHEQYF. The CDR3 coding sequence is TGTGCCAGCAGCGTCACAGGGGGCGCGGCCCACGAGCAGTACTTC.

This sequence joins TRBV13 and TRBJ1-1; D ambiguous. The CDR3 has 12 amino acids. Between the trimmed V and J ends, which lost 3 bases and 10 bases, there was a span of 12 bases. The V gene's germline CDR1 is PRHDT and CDR2 FYEKMQ (reference sequence). The CDR3 sequence: CASSFTPGGAFF. The CDR3 region has the DNA TGTGCCAGCAGCTTCACTCCCGGTGGAGCTTTCTTT.

The chain combines TRBV7-3 with TRBJ2-1; 9 nucleotides agree with TRBD1. The germline V gene encodes CDR1 SGHTA and CDR2 FQGTGA. The length of the CDR3 is 13 residues. Losses at the gene ends were 5 bases for V and 9 bases for J; bases not matched to a gene: 5. This CDR3 reads CASSPTGGSEQFF. CDR3 nucleotide sequence: TGTGCCAGCAGCCCCACAGGGGGCAGTGAGCAGTTCTTC. Based on the CDR3 plus reference TRBV7-3 and TRBJ2-1, the full variable domain is GAGVSQTPSNKVTEKGKYVELRCDPISGHTALYWYRQSLGQGPEFLIYFQGTGAADDSGLPNDRFFAVRPEGSVSTLKIQRTERGDSAVYLCASSPTGGSEQFFGPGTRLTVL.